This TCR beta chain was retrieved from a study of cytomegalovirus exposure and HLA in healthy donors. Study-wide context: Samples from HLA-typed donors yielded around 79 million unique TCRs in an early data release.

Remarks on this clone: Its target is not known.

Study results and limitations: Most CMV-associated TCR beta chains were later found to appear HLA-restricted. The study labeled 170 or so TCR beta chains cytomegalovirus-associated. Follow-up analysis later connected one missense variant in DCLRE1C with trimming of TCR beta V- and J-genes.

Germline V gene lookup returns CDR1 SEHNR and CDR2 FQNEAQ (reference sequence). The length of the CDR3 is 13 residues. V gave up 5 bases and J gave up 11 bases; unmatched junction bases: 8. With 60 Vbeta and 13 Jbeta primers, the PCR was carried out. Profiled with immunoSEQ multiplex PCR; TCRdb holds only in-frame clones, not every one. The sample totals tens of thousands of clones. Sequenced material: PBMCs. The chain employs TRBV7-9 and TRBJ1-1; 10 positions match TRBD1. The receptor was isolated from a woman aged 60-70 years in good health and CMV-seronegative. DNA of the CDR3: TGTGCCAGCAGCCAGACAGGGGGCGCGTCGGCTTTCTTT. It yields the protein CASSQTGGASAFF.